The 17 T cell receptor beta chains below all came from one sample that was sequenced in a study of post-analysis software for immune sequencing data. cDNA libraries for TCR beta contained unique molecular identifiers. TCRdb re-derived calls from the PCR reads in MiXCR, one entry per CDR3 protein. The repertoire holds roughly 800,000 distinct CDR3 sequences, approximately 57% seen once, with 4.6% in the top ten. No antigen is known for these receptors. Overall study results and limits: The five TRBV segments detected at higher frequency in patients than in controls included TRBV5-6, TRBV5-1 and TRBV20-1.

The sequenced sample was blood. All receptors come from a girl under 18 with multiple sclerosis.

This clonotype was counted a few times. The V and J genes are TRBV7-8 and TRBJ2-4; D not resolved. The J call may not be correct, given that the DNA end is closer to TRBJ2-7. The CDR3 has 12 amino acids. CDR1 is SGHVS and CDR2 is FQNEAQ in the germline V gene. The CDR3 protein is CASSLDFNEQYF. The DNA for the CDR3 is TGTGCCAGCAGCTTAGATTTCAACGAGCAGTACTTC.

V and J are TRBV29-1 and TRBJ2-7; D may be TRBD2 (5 bases). V lost 4 bases, J lost 9 bases, and 13 bases lay in between. From germline, CDR1 is SQVTM and CDR2 ANQGSEA. This CDR3 spans 11 amino acids. The CDR3 sequence: CSVVSPEGQYF. The CDR3 DNA sequence: TGCAGCGTTGTAAGCCCCGAGGGGCAGTACTTC.

This chain connects TRBV18 to TRBJ2-3; 10 positions agree with TRBD2. V trimming: 2 bases; J trimming: 3 bases; junction bases outside the gene matches: 2. The CDR3 covers 15 residues. Germline V gene data show CDR1 as KGHSH and CDR2 as LQKENI. Here the CDR3 DNA reads TGTGCCAGCTCACCATCTAGCGGGAGTACAGATACGCAGTATTTT. Translation: CASSPSSGSTDTQYF.

This chain joins TRBV13 and TRBJ2-7; D is possibly TRBD2 (5 bases). TRBJ2-4 matches the DNA end more closely, so the J call is doubtful. The CDR3 runs to 14 residues. Germline V gene lookup returns CDR1 PRHDT and CDR2 FYEKMQ (reference sequence). The CDR3 reads CASSPGSPTYIQYF. The CDR3 coding sequence is TGTGCCAGCAGCCCGGGGTCGCCAACGTACATTCAGTACTTC.

This sequence joins TRBV6-6 and TRBJ2-1, with D possibly TRBD1 on 6 matching bases. With 2 bases removed from V and 6 bases from J, the gap between germline ends came to 11 bases. The CDR3 spans 14 residues. Looked up from germline, CDR1 is MNHNY and CDR2 is SVGAGI (reference sequence). The CDR3 region is CASSYAGTTNEQFF. DNA for the CDR3: TGTGCCAGCAGTTACGCCGGGACAACCAATGAGCAGTTCTTC.

This clonotype showed up just a few times. The chain joins TRBV6-5 to TRBJ2-7, with D unclear. From germline, CDR1 is MNHEY and CDR2 SVGAGI. V was clipped by 7 bases and J by 4 bases, with 14 bases between them. CDR3 size: 13 residues. The CDR3 spells CASTQLYRYEQYF. CDR3 nucleotide sequence: TGTGCCAGCACCCAACTTTACCGGTACGAGCAGTACTTC.

The CDR3 reads CASSESATSGTYEQYF. DNA for the CDR3: TGTGCCAGCAGCGAAAGCGCGACTAGCGGCACCTACGAGCAGTACTTC. The genes are TRBV12-3 or TRBV12-4 and TRBJ2-7, with TRBD2 matching 9 bases. V dropped 6 bases and J dropped 2; count of bases not matched to a gene: 11. The CDR3 spans 16 residues.

A word on this clonotype: Mismatch with germline at one junction end may stem from a read error. The V call is TRBV12-5, the J call TRBJ2-3; D possibly corresponds to TRBD1 (6 bases). The CDR3 runs to 14 residues. Germline V CDR1 and CDR2: LGHNT, FRNRAP. CDR3 DNA sequence: TGTGCCAGTGGTCCTCCAACAGGGACAGATACGCAGTATTTT. This gives the protein CASGPPTGTDTQYF.

V is TRBV27 and J is TRBJ2-1, with D possibly called TRBD1 or TRBD2 (6 bases each). The germline V gene has CDR1 MNHEY and CDR2 SMNVEV (reference sequence). V dropped 7 bases and J dropped 2 bases, with 9 bases sitting between them. The CDR3 runs 13 residues. The CDR3 is CASKRGAYNEQFF. CDR3 nucleotides: TGTGCCAGCAAGAGGGGGGCCTACAATGAGCAGTTCTTC.

This clonotype was seen a handful of times. This chain uses TRBV10-3 with TRBJ2-1, with TRBD2 identical over 13 bases. Germline CDR1 and CDR2: ENHRY and SYGVKD. Losses at the gene ends were 5 bases for V and 9 bases for J; bases not matched to a gene: 10. This CDR3 comprises 16 residues. The DNA of the CDR3 is TGTGCCATCAGTATACAGGGGACTAGCGGGAAAGGTGAGCAGTTCTTC. As protein: CAISIQGTSGKGEQFF.

The chain links TRBV5-1 to TRBJ2-3, with D hard to call. The CDR3 is 12 amino acids. The ends were cut back, 5 bases at V and 11 bases at J, with 15 bases in the middle. Looked up from germline, CDR1 is SGHRS and CDR2 is YFSETQ. Here the CDR3 reads CASRGRQQLQYF. CDR3 in DNA: TGCGCCAGCAGAGGTCGCCAGCAACTGCAGTATTTT.

The rearrangement uses TRBV2 and TRBJ2-5; 7 positions agree with TRBD1. The junction had 12 bases not matched to a gene; V was cut back by 6 bases and J by 5 bases. Germline V gene sequence: CDR1 SNHLY, CDR2 FYNNEI. This CDR3 is 15 amino acids long. The CDR3 region is CASRKDRAFRETQYF. The CDR3 nucleotides are TGTGCCAGCAGGAAAGACAGGGCTTTCAGGGAGACCCAGTACTTC.

The V and J genes are TRBV12-3 or TRBV12-4 and TRBJ2-7; unclear D gene. The J call may be faulty, since TRBJ2-5 better matches the DNA end. The CDR3 consists of 12 residues. As DNA, the CDR3 is TGTGCCAGCAGTTTACCCGACTGGACCCAGTACTTC. This encodes CASSLPDWTQYF.

The rearrangement uses TRBV7-2 and TRBJ2-5; tentative D call: TRBD1 (7 bases). Germline V gene sequence: CDR1 SGHTA, CDR2 FQGNSA. The CDR3 is made up of 15 amino acids. Trimming took off 5 bases at V and 5 bases at J, with 18 bases between the two ends. This chain's CDR3 is CASSQELQGRETQYF. The CDR3, as DNA: TGTGCCAGCAGCCAGGAACTACAGGGGAGGGAGACCCAGTACTTC.

The J gene is TRBJ2-1, the V gene TRBV12-3 or TRBV12-4; possibly TRBD1 or TRBD2 for D (5 bases each). Trimming stripped 7 bases from V and 4 bases from J, with 8 bases between. The CDR3 length is 12 residues. CDR3 residues: CASKGRYNEQFF. The DNA of the CDR3 is TGTGCCAGCAAGGGACGGTACAATGAGCAGTTCTTC.

This clonotype was counted between two and nine times. The V gene is TRBV14, the J gene TRBJ2-1; D remains ambiguous. Per the germline V gene, CDR1 is SGHDN and CDR2 is FVKESK. V was pared by 5 bases and J by 11 bases, with 13 bases between. The CDR3 loop spans 12 amino acids. CDR3 sequence: CASSYGPLQQFF. CDR3 DNA sequence: TGTGCCAGCAGCTATGGACCCCTCCAGCAGTTCTTC.

The V and J genes are TRBV12-3 or TRBV12-4 and TRBJ2-5, with unresolved D. The CDR3 has 13 amino acids. Trimming pared 3 bases from V and 3 bases from J, leaving 8 bases between. The CDR3 DNA is TGTGCCAGCAGTTTCGTCCAGGAAGAGACCCAGTACTTC. It yields the protein CASSFVQEETQYF.